Described below is a single T cell receptor beta chain sequence and its context. Its target is unknown. This entry belongs to a study of T cell responses to AZD1222 COVID-19 vaccine. Overall study results and limits: Regions left unmutated in variants are reportedly the target of nearly half of spike-specific TCRs. Of the AZD1222 recipients, only 5 or 6 were seropositive at baseline. The peak T cell response came first, and repertoires were sampled only after it.

The method was immunoSEQ multiplex PCR; TCRdb's version includes in-frame clones alone and lacks a portion of them. This table has about 84,000 clones, 70% to 90% appearing once. The V end lost 2 bases, the J end lost 8 bases, and 15 bases lay between the germline ends. The CDR3 is 14 amino acids. CDR1 is MNHEY, CDR2 SVGAGI, per germline. The genes are TRBV6-5 and TRBJ1-1; maybe TRBD1 (6 bases). The source of this sequence is an adult who received the AZD1222 COVID-19 vaccine. Source: peripheral blood, taken 28 days after the second AZD1222 dose. The CDR3, as DNA: TGTGCCAGCAGTTACCCGAGGGTACAGGGAGAAGCTTTCTTT. This sequence encodes CASSYPRVQGEAFF.